This T cell receptor (beta chain) is drawn from a study of shared clonotypes between healthy human individuals. The CDR3 spans 16 residues. The germline V gene encodes CDR1 SGDLS and CDR2 YYNGEE. V was clipped by 4 bases and J by 2 bases; unmatched bases: 11. Profiled with immunoSEQ multiplex PCR; TCRdb holds only in-frame clones, not every one. The sample carries about 2,200,000 clones, more than 85% recorded once. It was CD45RO-negative cells, positively selected for CCR7, that made up naive CD8 cells, with terminally differentiated effector memory CD45RA+ cells excluded. The genes are TRBV9 and TRBJ2-5; 7 bases fit TRBD1. Sequenced sample: naive CD8+ T cells from PBMCs. The TCR originated in a man between 18 and 35 years old in good health. Some clones in this sample may be carry-over from other donors' samples. CDR3 amino acids: CASSPRTGITQETQYF. For the CDR3, the DNA is TGTGCCAGCAGCCCGCGGACAGGTATAACACAAGAGACCCAGTACTTC.